The 14 T cell receptor beta chains given below trace back to one sample, sequenced in a study of cytomegalovirus exposure and HLA in healthy donors. Vbeta (60) and Jbeta (13) primers were used in the PCR. Sequencing was performed with immunoSEQ multiplex PCR; in TCRdb, only in-frame clones are kept and a portion is missing. The table has 100,000 to 150,000 clones, about 79% seen once. Sequences were obtained from PBMCs. Receptor source: a man aged 50 or older in good health and CMV-seronegative.

This clone was seen more than once but under ten times. The chain joins TRBV25-1 to TRBJ2-1; 7 bases fit TRBD1. V was clipped by 5 bases and J by 8 bases; unmatched bases: 12. This CDR3 spans 15 amino acids. The germline V gene has CDR1 MGHDK and CDR2 SYGVNS. The CDR3 DNA reads TGTGCCAGCAGTCCCCTAGGACAGGAGGTCGATGAGCAGTTCTTC. It translates to CASSPLGQEVDEQFF.

This chain uses TRBV7-9 with TRBJ2-5; TRBD2 matches 8 bases. The germline gives CDR1 SEHNR, CDR2 FQNEAQ (reference sequence). The CDR3 length is 16 residues. With V trimmed by 1 base and J by 4 bases, 8 bases remained unmatched. This CDR3 reads CASSLDGGLVLETQYF. CDR3 in DNA: TGTGCCAGCAGCTTAGATGGGGGACTAGTATTAGAGACCCAGTACTTC.

Here the CDR3 DNA reads TGTGCCAGCAGCTTTGGAGAGGCGGGGGGGAGGGAGACCCAGTACTTC. It specifies CASSFGEAGGRETQYF. The chain couples TRBV7-2 to TRBJ2-5; TRBD2 aligns across 9 bases. The CDR3 runs to 16 residues. The germline gives CDR1 SGHTA, CDR2 FQGNSA. V lost 3 bases and J lost 5; bases outside the gene matches: 10.

The chain joins TRBV5-4 to TRBJ1-1, with 8 bases matching TRBD1. There are 15 residues in the CDR3. Germline loops: CDR1 SGHNT, CDR2 YYREEE (reference sequence). The junction had 12 bases not matched to a gene; V was cut back by 7 bases and J by 4 bases. CDR3 residues: CASGRALTGGTEAFF. As DNA, the CDR3 is TGTGCCAGCGGGCGGGCTTTAACAGGGGGCACTGAAGCTTTCTTT.

This clone was detected only a few times. The V call is TRBV5-5, the J call TRBJ1-2; 10 positions agree with TRBD1. The CDR3 covers 14 residues. The V gene's germline CDR1 is SGHKS and CDR2 YYEKEE (reference sequence). The V segment lost 4 bases and the J segment 4 bases; nucleotides outside the gene matches: 4. CDR3 sequence (DNA): TGTGCCAGCAGCGGGGGACAGGGGTTCTATGGCTACACCTTC. This sequence encodes CASSGGQGFYGYTF. Full variable domain (remainder filled in from reference TRBV5-5 and TRBJ1-2): DAGVTQSPTHLIKTRGQQVTLRCSPISGHKSVSWYQQVLGQGPQFIFQYYEKEERGRGNFPDRFSARQFPNYSSELNVNALLLGDSALYLCASSGGQGFYGYTFGSGTRLTVV.

CDR3 coding DNA: TGTGCCAGCTCACCGACTAGCGGGGGTTCCTACAATGAGCAGTTCTTC. Translation: CASSPTSGGSYNEQFF. The chain uses TRBV18 and TRBJ2-1; TRBD2 aligns across 12 bases. J gave up 1 base and V 3 bases, and 1 base lay outside the gene matches. Looked up from germline, CDR1 is KGHSH and CDR2 is LQKENI. The CDR3 spans 16 residues.

The rearrangement joins TRBV28 to TRBJ1-2, with D unclear. Germline values: CDR1 MDHEN, CDR2 SYDVKM. The CDR3 contains 12 residues. V gave up 7 bases and J gave up 2 bases, with 8 bases separating them. DNA of the CDR3: TGTGCCAGCACGGGGTCCAACTATGGCTACACCTTC. Amino acid sequence: CASTGSNYGYTF.

CDR3 bases: TGTGCCAGCTCACCCTTACAGGGGATTGGGGAGACCCAGTACTTC. Translated: CASSPLQGIGETQYF. The J gene is TRBJ2-5, the V gene TRBV18; 7 bases map to TRBD1. J gave up 5 bases and V 3 bases, and 9 bases lay outside the gene matches. The germline V gene has CDR1 KGHSH and CDR2 LQKENI. The CDR3 spans 15 residues.

This chain joins TRBV19 and TRBJ1-3; 8 nucleotides match TRBD1. CDR1 and CDR2 (germline): LNHDA, SQIVND (reference sequence). The CDR3 spans 14 residues. V was pared by 6 bases and J by 9 bases, with 10 bases of the junction left unmatched. The CDR3 region is CASRPTGARSTIYF. The CDR3 bases are TGTGCCAGTAGACCGACAGGGGCAAGATCCACCATATATTTT.

The chain has TRBV7-2 and TRBJ1-3; 7 bases match TRBD1. This CDR3 contains 13 residues. Germline V gene sequence: CDR1 SGHTA, CDR2 FQGNSA. Losses at the gene ends were 4 bases for V and 6 bases for J; bases not matched to a gene: 3. The CDR3 nucleotides are TGTGCCAGCAGCTGGGGACAGCTAAACACCATATATTTT. Protein: CASSWGQLNTIYF.

The rearrangement links TRBV5-6 to TRBJ2-7; 10 bases are shared with TRBD2. Germline V gene lookup returns CDR1 SGHDT and CDR2 YYEEEE. With 5 bases clipped from V and 7 bases from J, the junction kept 9 bases outside the gene matches. This CDR3 is built from 14 residues. The CDR3 DNA is TGTGCCAGCAGGCCCCAGCGGGGGGGCGTAGAGCAGTACTTC. Translated, it gives CASRPQRGGVEQYF.

As regards this clone: Additional DNA sequences in this sample encode the identical CDR3. J is TRBJ2-7 and V is TRBV9; perhaps TRBD1 as D (5 bases). The CDR3 is 14 amino acids. V was clipped by 0 bases and J by 6 bases, with 13 bases between them. Germline-derived CDR1 and CDR2 are SGDLS and YYNGEE. Written as DNA, the CDR3 is TGTGCCAGCAGCGTAGAGGCAGGGCTACGCGAGCAGTACTTC. Its translation is CASSVEAGLREQYF.

CDR3 loop: CASNRGGAYEQYV. For the CDR3, the DNA is TGTGCCAGCAATCGAGGGGGCGCGTACGAGCAGTACGTC. The chain links TRBV2 to TRBJ2-7; 7 bases map to TRBD1. With V trimmed by 7 bases and J by 4 bases, 7 bases remained unmatched. CDR3 length equals 13 residues. Germline CDR1 is SNHLY and CDR2 is FYNNEI.

The V and J genes are TRBV5-1 and TRBJ2-1; the match to TRBD2 covers 13 bases. The germline V gene encodes CDR1 SGHRS and CDR2 YFSETQ. The CDR3 is made up of 18 amino acids. Trimming took 3 bases from V and 2 from J; bases not matched to a gene: 8. CDR3 DNA sequence: TGCGCCAGCAGCTCAAAGACTAGCGGGGGGCCTACCTACAATGAGCAGTTCTTC. Encoded protein: CASSSKTSGGPTYNEQFF.